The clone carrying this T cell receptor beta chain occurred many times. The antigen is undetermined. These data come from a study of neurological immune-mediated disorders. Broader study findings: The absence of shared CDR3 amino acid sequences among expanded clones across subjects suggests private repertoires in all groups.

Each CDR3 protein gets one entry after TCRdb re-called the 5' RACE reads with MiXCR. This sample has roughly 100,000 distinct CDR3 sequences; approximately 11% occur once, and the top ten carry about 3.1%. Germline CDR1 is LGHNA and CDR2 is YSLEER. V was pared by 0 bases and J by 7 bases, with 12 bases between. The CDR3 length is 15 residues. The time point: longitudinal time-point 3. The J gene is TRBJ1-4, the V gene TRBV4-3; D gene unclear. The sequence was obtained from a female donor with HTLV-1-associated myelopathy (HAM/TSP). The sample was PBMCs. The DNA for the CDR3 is TGCGCCAGCAGCCAAGATAAGGTAGTAAGTGAAAAACTGTTTTTT. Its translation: CASSQDKVVSEKLFF.